The 21 T cell receptor beta chains presented below share a single source sample, sequenced in a study of T cells in localized non-small cell lung cancer. Sequencing used immunoSEQ multiplex PCR; TCRdb keeps in-frame clones, though not all of them. The sample has approximately 35,000 clones; around 93% are singletons. This sample comprised PBMCs, obtained before any cancer treatment. These receptors all come from a man aged 35 to 70 with stage II lung adenocarcinoma.

The chain recombines TRBV28 with TRBJ1-1; D remains ambiguous. CDR1 and CDR2 (germline): MDHEN, SYDVKM. The CDR3 totals 12 residues. Trimming left V 7 bases short and J 7 bases short, with 13 bases between. CDR3 coding DNA: TGTGCCAGCAATCGGAAAAGCGATGAAGCTTTCTTT. Translating it yields CASNRKSDEAFF. The full variable domain, completed using reference TRBV28 and TRBJ1-1, is DVKVTQSSRYLVKRTGEKVFLECVQDMDHENMFWYRQDPGLGLRLIYFSYDVKMKEKGDIPEGYSVSREKKERFSLILESASTNQTSMYLCASNRKSDEAFFGQGTRLTVV.

The chain has TRBV29-1 and TRBJ2-7, with a tentative D call TRBD2 (6 bases). The CDR3 runs to 14 residues. Germline V gene data show CDR1 as SQVTM and CDR2 as ANQGSEA. V was shortened by 5 bases and J by 3 bases, with 17 bases between the two germline ends. CDR3 in DNA: TGCAGCGTTCGGGCGGGACGCCCATACTACGAGCAGTACTTC. Translation: CSVRAGRPYYEQYF.

The chain has TRBV5-1 and TRBJ2-4, with D perhaps TRBD1 or TRBD2 (7 bases each). This CDR3 is 15 amino acids long. The V end was cut by 1 base, the J end by 8 bases, with 16 bases between. The germline V gene has CDR1 SGHRS and CDR2 YFSETQ. DNA for the CDR3: TGCGCCAGCAGCTTGCAGAAATCAGGGGGGGACATTCAGTACTTC. This sequence encodes CASSLQKSGGDIQYF.

The CDR3 region is CASSPEGTGYNEQFF. Here the CDR3 DNA reads TGTGCCAGCAGCCCAGAAGGGACTGGGTACAATGAGCAGTTCTTC. This chain connects TRBV11-3 to TRBJ2-1, with D perhaps TRBD2 (6 bases). V was cut by 5 bases and J by 4 bases, with 15 bases left in between. Germline V gene lookup returns CDR1 SGHNT and CDR2 YENEEA. The CDR3 contains 15 residues.

This sequence joins TRBV10-3 and TRBJ1-5, with 9 bases fitting TRBD1. CDR1 and CDR2 (germline): ENHRY, SYGVKD. The CDR3 runs 15 residues. V lost 4 bases to trimming and J lost 5 bases; unmatched junction nucleotides: 6. DNA for the CDR3: TGTGCCATCAGTGGGGACAGGGAGTTTGATCAGCCCCAGCATTTT. It yields the protein CAISGDREFDQPQHF.

This chain connects TRBV7-2 to TRBJ2-2; 8 bases are shared with TRBD2. This CDR3 spans 16 amino acids. CDR1 and CDR2 from the germline V gene are SGHTA and FQGNSA. The junction had 4 bases not matched to a gene; V was cut back by 4 bases and J by 0 bases. In DNA form, the CDR3 reads TGTGCCAGCAGCTATTGGACTAGCTCGAACACCGGGGAGCTGTTTTTT. Amino acid sequence: CASSYWTSSNTGELFF.

The genes are TRBV6-1 and TRBJ1-5; no definite D call. This CDR3 is built from 15 residues. CDR1 is MNHNS and CDR2 is SASEGT in the germline V gene. Trimming stripped 4 bases from V and 0 bases from J, with 10 bases between. As DNA, the CDR3 is TGTGCCAGCAGTGGATTGGACGTTAGCAATCAGCCCCAGCATTTT. This sequence encodes CASSGLDVSNQPQHF.

The rearrangement uses TRBV6-6 and TRBJ2-7; 9 bases are a match to TRBD2. Trimming took 0 bases from V and 2 from J; bases not matched to a gene: 2. Germline values: CDR1 MNHNY, CDR2 SVGAGI (reference sequence). CDR3 length equals 15 residues. The CDR3 region is CASSYSSGSTYEQYF. The CDR3 DNA sequence: TGTGCCAGCAGTTACTCTAGCGGGAGTACCTACGAGCAGTACTTC.

V gene TRBV19 combines with J gene TRBJ2-1, with 15 positions matching TRBD2. Germline CDR1 is LNHDA and CDR2 is SQIVND (reference sequence). V was pared by 7 bases and J by 4 bases, with 8 bases of the junction left unmatched. The CDR3 extends over 17 amino acids. The CDR3 region is CASNSPGTSGGYNEQFF. CDR3 nucleotides: TGTGCCAGTAATTCGCCTGGGACTAGCGGGGGGTACAATGAGCAGTTCTTC.

CDR3 DNA: TGTGCCAGCCCCTCAGGGTTGGCTGGAAACACCATATATTTT. Translation: CASPSGLAGNTIYF. The genes are TRBV18 and TRBJ1-3, with D perhaps matching TRBD1 (5 bases). The germline CDR1 and CDR2 sequences are KGHSH and LQKENI. There are 14 residues in the CDR3. V lost 8 bases and J lost 2, with 13 bases in between.

V usage is TRBV6-1 and J usage is TRBJ2-7, with TRBD2 as a possible D gene (6 bases). The CDR3 runs 14 residues. CDR1 is MNHNS, CDR2 SASEGT, per germline. V dropped 2 bases and J dropped 1 base, with 9 bases sitting between them. In nucleotides, the CDR3 is TGTGCCAGCAGTGAACAACGGGGGTCCTACGAGCAGTACTTC. Translated: CASSEQRGSYEQYF.

This sequence joins TRBV6-1 and TRBJ2-3; D perhaps matches TRBD2 (5 bases). V lost 6 bases and J 0 bases, leaving 13 bases between the germline ends. Germline V gene data show CDR1 as MNHNS and CDR2 as SASEGT. The CDR3 has 15 amino acids. DNA for the CDR3: TGTGCCAGCAGCTCGGAAGGACTTAGCACAGATACGCAGTATTTT. Translated: CASSSEGLSTDTQYF.

The genes are TRBV6-5 and TRBJ2-1; unclear D gene. CDR1 is MNHEY, CDR2 SVGAGI, per germline. This CDR3 is built from 11 residues. Deletions cut 0 bases from V and 8 bases from J, with 2 bases between. CDR3 protein: CASSYSYEQFF. The DNA for the CDR3 is TGTGCCAGCAGTTACTCCTATGAGCAGTTCTTC.

In DNA, the CDR3 is TGTGCCAGCAGTGACTCTGTTGTGGACTCCTACAATGAGCAGTTCTTC. This gives the protein CASSDSVVDSYNEQFF. The V gene is TRBV6-4, the J gene TRBJ2-1, with no clear D. V lost 0 bases and J 0 bases, leaving 9 bases between the germline ends. This CDR3 region has 16 residues. CDR1 is MRHNA, CDR2 SNTAGT, per germline.

This clone appeared a single time. The chain's CDR3 is CAGRSGANVLTF. DNA of the CDR3: TGTGCCGGGAGATCTGGGGCCAACGTCCTGACTTTC. V usage is TRBV6-6 and J usage is TRBJ2-6; D possibly corresponds to TRBD2 (5 bases). The CDR3 is 12 amino acids. Per germline, CDR1 MNHNY and CDR2 SVGAGI (reference sequence). Between the trimmed V and J ends, which lost 11 bases and 1 base, there was a span of 6 bases.

DNA for the CDR3: TGCGCCAGCAGCCCCGGGACAGGGCGCTACGAGCAGTACTTC. Translation: CASSPGTGRYEQYF. The chain uses TRBV4-3 and TRBJ2-7; 9 bases match TRBD1. Losses at the gene ends were 4 bases for V and 3 bases for J; bases not matched to a gene: 4. The germline V gene has CDR1 LGHNA and CDR2 YSLEER. The CDR3 has 14 residues.

The V and J genes are TRBV11-2 and TRBJ2-6, with 8 bases aligning to TRBD1. The CDR3 has 15 amino acids. Germline V gene lookup returns CDR1 SGHAT and CDR2 FQNNGV. Unmatched junction bases numbered 3, after V lost 6 bases and J lost 2 bases. CDR3 sequence reads: CASRPGGAGANVLTF. In nucleotides, the CDR3 is TGTGCCAGCAGACCAGGGGGCGCTGGGGCCAACGTCCTGACTTTC. Full variable domain (rest looked up from reference TRBV11-2 and TRBJ2-6): EAGVAQSPRYKIIEKRQSVAFWCNPISGHATLYWYQQILGQGPKLLIQFQNNGVVDDSQLPKDRFSAERLKGVDSTLKIQPAKLEDSAVYLCASRPGGAGANVLTFGAGSRLTVL.

This chain links TRBV6-6 with TRBJ1-1; tentatively, D is TRBD1 (6 bases). This CDR3 is built from 15 residues. V was trimmed by 6 bases and J by 1 base, leaving 15 bases between them. Looked up from germline, CDR1 is MNHNY and CDR2 is SVGAGI (reference sequence). CDR3 sequence: CASSPVPTGNTEAFF. The DNA for the CDR3 is TGTGCCAGCAGCCCAGTCCCGACAGGGAACACTGAAGCTTTCTTT.

In DNA, the CDR3 is TGTGCCAGCAGCCTTGGCTCCGAAAAACTGTTTTTT. Translated: CASSLGSEKLFF. The chain uses TRBV11-3 and TRBJ1-4; D ambiguous. The CDR3 extends over 12 amino acids. V was shortened by 5 bases and J by 8 bases, with 9 bases between the two germline ends. CDR1 and CDR2 (germline): SGHNT, YENEEA.

This chain connects TRBV7-9 to TRBJ2-7; TRBD1 agrees at 7 bases. Trimming removed 5 bases from V and 6 bases from J; junction bases left unmatched: 4. The germline V gene encodes CDR1 SEHNR and CDR2 FQNEAQ (reference sequence). The CDR3 loop spans 12 amino acids. In DNA, the CDR3 is TGTGCCAGCAGCCCCACAGGGGCCGAGCAGTACTTC. Amino acid sequence: CASSPTGAEQYF.

CDR3 region: CASSPRGPGGNTIYF. As DNA, the CDR3 is TGTGCCAGCAGCCCGAGGGGACCCGGTGGAAACACCATATATTTT. The chain employs TRBV5-6 and TRBJ1-3; D may be TRBD1 (5 bases). The CDR3 contains 15 residues. The V end was cut by 4 bases, the J end by 3 bases, with 14 bases between. Germline lookup yields CDR1 SGHDT and CDR2 YYEEEE.